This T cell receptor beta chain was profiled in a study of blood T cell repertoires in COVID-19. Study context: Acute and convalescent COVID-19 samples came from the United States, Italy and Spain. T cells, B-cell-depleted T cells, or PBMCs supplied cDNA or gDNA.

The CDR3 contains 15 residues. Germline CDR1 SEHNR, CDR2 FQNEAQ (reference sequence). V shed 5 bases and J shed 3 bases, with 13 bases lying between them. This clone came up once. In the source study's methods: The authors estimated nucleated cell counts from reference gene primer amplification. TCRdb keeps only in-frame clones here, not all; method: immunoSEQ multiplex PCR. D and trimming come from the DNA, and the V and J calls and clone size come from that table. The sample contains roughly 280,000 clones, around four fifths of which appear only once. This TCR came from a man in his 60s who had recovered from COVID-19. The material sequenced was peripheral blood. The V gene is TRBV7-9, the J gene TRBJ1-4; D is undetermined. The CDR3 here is CASSPRVRANEKLFF. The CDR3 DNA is TGTGCCAGCAGCCCGCGGGTGAGGGCTAATGAAAAACTGTTTTTT.